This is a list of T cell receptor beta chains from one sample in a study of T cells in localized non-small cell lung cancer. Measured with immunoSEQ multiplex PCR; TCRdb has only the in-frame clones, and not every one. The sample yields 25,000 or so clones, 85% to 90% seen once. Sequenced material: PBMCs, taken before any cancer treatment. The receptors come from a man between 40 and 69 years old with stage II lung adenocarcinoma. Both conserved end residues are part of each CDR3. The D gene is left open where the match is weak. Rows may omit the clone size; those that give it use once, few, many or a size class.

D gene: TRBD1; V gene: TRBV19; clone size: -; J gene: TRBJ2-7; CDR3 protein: CASSSHSDRATYEQYF; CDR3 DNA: TGTGCCAGTAGTAGTCACTCAGACAGGGCTACCTACGAGCAGTACTTC
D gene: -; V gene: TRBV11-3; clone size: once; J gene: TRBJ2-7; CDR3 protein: CASSLGGVSSYEQYF; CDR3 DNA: TGTGCCAGCAGCTTAGGGGGGGTCAGCTCCTACGAGCAGTACTTC
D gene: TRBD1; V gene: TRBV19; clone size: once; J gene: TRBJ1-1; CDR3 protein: CAGGTGAEAFF; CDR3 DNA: TGTGCCGGGGGGACAGGGGCTGAAGCTTTCTTT
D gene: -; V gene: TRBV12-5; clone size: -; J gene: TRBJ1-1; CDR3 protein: CASAPGRPNTEAFF; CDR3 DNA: TGTGCTAGTGCCCCGGGACGTCCGAACACTGAAGCTTTCTTT
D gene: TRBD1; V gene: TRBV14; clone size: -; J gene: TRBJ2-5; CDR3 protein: CASSPHQGEETQYF; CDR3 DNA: TGTGCCAGCAGCCCCCATCAGGGGGAAGAGACCCAGTACTTC
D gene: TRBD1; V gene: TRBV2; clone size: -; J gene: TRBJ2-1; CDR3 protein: CASSGNRGSRNSEQFF; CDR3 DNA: TGTGCCAGCAGTGGGAACAGGGGAAGTCGGAATAGTGAGCAGTTCTTC
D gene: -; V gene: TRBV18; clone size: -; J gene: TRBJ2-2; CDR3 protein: CASSPLDPRLAGELFF; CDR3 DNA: TGTGCCAGCTCACCGTTAGACCCCCGGCTGGCCGGGGAGCTGTTTTTT
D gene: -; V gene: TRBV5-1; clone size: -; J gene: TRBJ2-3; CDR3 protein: CASSLVGDTQYF; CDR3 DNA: TGCGCCAGCAGCTTGGTAGGAGATACGCAGTATTTT
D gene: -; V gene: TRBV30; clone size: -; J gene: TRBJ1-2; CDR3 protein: CAWSPPESYGYTF; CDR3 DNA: TGTGCCTGGAGCCCGCCAGAGAGCTATGGCTACACCTTC
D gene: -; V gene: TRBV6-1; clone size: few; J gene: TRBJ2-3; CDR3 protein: CASSVQDTQYF; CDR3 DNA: TGTGCCAGCAGTGTGCAAGATACGCAGTATTTT
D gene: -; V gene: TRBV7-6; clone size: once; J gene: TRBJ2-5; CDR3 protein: CASSLGIFETQYF; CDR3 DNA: TGTGCCAGCAGCTTGGGTATTTTCGAGACCCAGTACTTC
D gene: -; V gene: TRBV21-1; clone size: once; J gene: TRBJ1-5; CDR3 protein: CASSRNQVDLNQPQHF; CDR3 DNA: TGTGCCAGCAGCCGCAATCAGGTCGACCTCAATCAGCCCCAGCATTTT
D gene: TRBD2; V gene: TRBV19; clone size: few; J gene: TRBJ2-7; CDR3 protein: CASSTLMGGDEQYF; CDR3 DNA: TGTGCCAGTAGTACCCTCATGGGGGGGGACGAGCAGTACTTC
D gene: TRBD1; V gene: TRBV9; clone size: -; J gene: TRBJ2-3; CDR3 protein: CASSKTGTGSDTQYF; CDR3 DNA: TGTGCCAGCAGCAAGACCGGGACAGGGAGCGATACGCAGTATTTT
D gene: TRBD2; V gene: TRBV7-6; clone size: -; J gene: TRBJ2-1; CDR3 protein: CASSSGAGGGPSYNEQFF; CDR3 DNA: TGTGCCAGCAGCTCGGGAGCGGGGGGGGGCCCCTCCTACAATGAGCAGTTCTTC